In its sample, the clone carrying this T cell receptor beta chain was seen a few times. The data stem from a study of cytomegalovirus exposure and HLA in healthy donors. PCR was performed using 60 Vbeta and 13 Jbeta primers. Profiling relied on immunoSEQ multiplex PCR, and the TCRdb table lists in-frame clones only, not all of them. Of 60,000 to 70,000 clones listed, roughly 79% are singletons. The V end lost 4 bases, the J end lost 3 bases, and 16 bases lay between the germline ends. Per the germline V gene, CDR1 is SGHRS and CDR2 is YFSETQ. CDR3 length equals 15 residues. Input material: PBMCs. The clonotype was recovered from a man in his forties or fifties in good health and CMV-seronegative. The genes are TRBV5-1 and TRBJ1-1; D gene ambiguous. The CDR3 protein is CASSREGRFDTEAFF. The CDR3 nucleotides are TGCGCCAGCAGCCGGGAAGGTAGGTTCGACACTGAAGCTTTCTTT.